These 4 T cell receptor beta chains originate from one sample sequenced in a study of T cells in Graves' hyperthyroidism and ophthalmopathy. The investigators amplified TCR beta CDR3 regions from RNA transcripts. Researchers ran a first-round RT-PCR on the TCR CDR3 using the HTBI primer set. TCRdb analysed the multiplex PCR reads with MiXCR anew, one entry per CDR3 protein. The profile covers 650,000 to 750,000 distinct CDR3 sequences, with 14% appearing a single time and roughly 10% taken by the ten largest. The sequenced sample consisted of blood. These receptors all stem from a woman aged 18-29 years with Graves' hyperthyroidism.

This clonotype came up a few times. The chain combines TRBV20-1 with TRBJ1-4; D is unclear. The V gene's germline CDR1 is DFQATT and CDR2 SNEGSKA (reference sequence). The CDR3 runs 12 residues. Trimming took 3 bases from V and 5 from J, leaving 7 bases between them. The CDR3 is CSARGKNEKLFF. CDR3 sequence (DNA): TGCAGTGCTAGGGGCAAAAATGAAAAACTGTTTTTT.

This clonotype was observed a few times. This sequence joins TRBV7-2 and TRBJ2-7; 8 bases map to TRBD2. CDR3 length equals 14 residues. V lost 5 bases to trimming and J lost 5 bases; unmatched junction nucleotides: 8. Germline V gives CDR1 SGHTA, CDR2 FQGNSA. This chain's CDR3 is CASSQRREANEQYF. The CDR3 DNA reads TGTGCCAGCAGCCAAAGGCGGGAGGCCAACGAGCAGTACTTC. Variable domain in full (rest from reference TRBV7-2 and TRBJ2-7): GAGVSQSPSNKVTEKGKDVELRCDPISGHTALYWYRQSLGQGLEFLIYFQGNSAPDKSGLPSDRFSAERTGGSVSTLTIQRTQQEDSAVYLCASSQRREANEQYFGPGTRLTVT.

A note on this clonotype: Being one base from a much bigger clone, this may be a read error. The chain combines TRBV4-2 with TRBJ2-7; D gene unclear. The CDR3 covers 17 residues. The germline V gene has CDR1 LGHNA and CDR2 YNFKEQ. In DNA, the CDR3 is TGTGCCAGCAACCAAGACCACACCAGGCGTAGCTCCTACGAGCAGTACTTC. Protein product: CASNQDHTRRSSYEQYF.

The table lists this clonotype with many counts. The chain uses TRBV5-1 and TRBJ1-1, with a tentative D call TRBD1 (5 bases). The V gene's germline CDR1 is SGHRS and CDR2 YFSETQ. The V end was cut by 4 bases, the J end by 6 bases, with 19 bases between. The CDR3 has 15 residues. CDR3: CASSTRGDRDSEAFF. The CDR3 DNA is TGCGCCAGCAGCACACGCGGGGACCGCGACTCTGAAGCTTTCTTT.